The entry that follows covers one TCR beta chain sequence. Across about two dozen US areas, participants ranged in age from about 18 to 89 years. Participant-given clinical history determined each cohort assignment. This record belongs to a study of blood T cell repertoires in COVID-19. Sequencing was performed with immunoSEQ multiplex PCR; in TCRdb, only in-frame clones are kept and a portion is missing. This sample carries under 65,000 clones, almost 80% of them seen once, and the ten largest clones take 5.8%. The length of the CDR3 is 17 residues. V lost 8 bases to trimming and J lost 7 bases; unmatched junction nucleotides: 18. The V gene's germline CDR1 is LNHDA and CDR2 SQIVND (reference sequence).

V is TRBV19 and J is TRBJ2-2; the match to TRBD2 covers 8 bases. The sequence was collected from a woman in her 50s with acute COVID-19. The source material was PBMCs or T cells enriched from blood (not recorded which). Here the CDR3 DNA reads TGTGCCAGTGCACGGCAAACGGGGGGGCGGAGTAACGGGGAGCTGTTTTTT. Amino acid sequence: CASARQTGGRSNGELFF.